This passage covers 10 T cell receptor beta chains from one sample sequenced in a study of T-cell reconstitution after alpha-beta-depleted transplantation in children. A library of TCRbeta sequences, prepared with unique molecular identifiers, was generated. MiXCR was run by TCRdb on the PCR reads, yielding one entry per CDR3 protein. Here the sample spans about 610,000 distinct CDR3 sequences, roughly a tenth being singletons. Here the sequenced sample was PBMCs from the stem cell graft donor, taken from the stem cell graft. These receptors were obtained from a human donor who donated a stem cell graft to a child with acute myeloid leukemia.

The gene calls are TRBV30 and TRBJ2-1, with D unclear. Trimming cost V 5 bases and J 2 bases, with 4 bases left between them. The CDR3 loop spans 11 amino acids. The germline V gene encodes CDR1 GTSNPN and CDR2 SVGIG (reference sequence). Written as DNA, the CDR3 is TGTGCCTGGGAGGCCTACAATGAGCAGTTCTTC. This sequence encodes CAWEAYNEQFF. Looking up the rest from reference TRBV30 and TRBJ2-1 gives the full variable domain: SQTIHQWPATLVQPVGSPLSLECTVEGTSNPNLYWYRQAAGRGLQLLFYSVGIGQISSEVPQNLSASRPQDRQFILSSKKLLLSDSGFYLCAWEAYNEQFFGPGTRLTVL.

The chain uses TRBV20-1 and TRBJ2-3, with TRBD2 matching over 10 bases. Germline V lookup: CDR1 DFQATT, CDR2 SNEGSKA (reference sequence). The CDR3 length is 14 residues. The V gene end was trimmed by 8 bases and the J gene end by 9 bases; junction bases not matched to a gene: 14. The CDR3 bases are TGCAGTATCTCTGAGACTAGCGGGTTCCAGACGCAGTATTTT. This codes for CSISETSGFQTQYF.

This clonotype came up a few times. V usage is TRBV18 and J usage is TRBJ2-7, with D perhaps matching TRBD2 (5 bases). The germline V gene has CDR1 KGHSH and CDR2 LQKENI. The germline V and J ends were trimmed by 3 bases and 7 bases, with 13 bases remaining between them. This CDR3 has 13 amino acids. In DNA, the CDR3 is TGTGCCAGCTCACCTTCCCTAGCACGGGAGCAGTACTTC. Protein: CASSPSLAREQYF. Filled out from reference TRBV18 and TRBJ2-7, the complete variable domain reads NAGVMQNPRHLVRRRGQEARLRCSPMKGHSHVYWYRQLPEEGLKFMVYLQKENIIDESGMPKERFSAEFPKEGPSILRIQQVVRGDSAAYFCASSPSLAREQYFGPGTRLTVT.

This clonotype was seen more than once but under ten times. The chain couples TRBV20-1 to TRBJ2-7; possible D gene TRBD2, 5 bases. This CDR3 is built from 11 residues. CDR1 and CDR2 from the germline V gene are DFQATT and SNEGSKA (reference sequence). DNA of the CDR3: TGCAGCGTTAAGACTACCTACGAGCAGTACTTC. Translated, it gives CSVKTTYEQYF.

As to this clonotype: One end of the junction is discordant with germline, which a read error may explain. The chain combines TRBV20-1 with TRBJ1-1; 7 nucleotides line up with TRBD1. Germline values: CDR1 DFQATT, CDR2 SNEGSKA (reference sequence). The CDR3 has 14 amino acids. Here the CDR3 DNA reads TGCAGTGCTATGGGACAGTTGAGGAACGCTGAAGCTTTCTTT. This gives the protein CSAMGQLRNAEAFF.

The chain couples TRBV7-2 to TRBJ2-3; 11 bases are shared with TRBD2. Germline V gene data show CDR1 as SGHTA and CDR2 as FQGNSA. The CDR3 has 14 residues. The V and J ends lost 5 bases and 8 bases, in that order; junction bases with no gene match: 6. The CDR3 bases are TGTGCCAGCAGCGGGACTAGCGGAGCCGGTACGCAGTATTTT. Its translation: CASSGTSGAGTQYF.

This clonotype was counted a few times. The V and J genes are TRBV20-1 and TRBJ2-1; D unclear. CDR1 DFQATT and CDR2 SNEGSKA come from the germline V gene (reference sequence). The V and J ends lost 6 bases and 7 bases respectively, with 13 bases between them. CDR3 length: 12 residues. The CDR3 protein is CSAPDPRNEQFF. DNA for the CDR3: TGCAGTGCGCCCGACCCAAGGAATGAGCAGTTCTTC.

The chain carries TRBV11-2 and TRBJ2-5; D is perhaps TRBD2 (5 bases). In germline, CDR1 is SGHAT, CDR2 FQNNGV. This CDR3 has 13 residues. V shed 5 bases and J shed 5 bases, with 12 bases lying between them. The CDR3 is CASSTSSRETQYF. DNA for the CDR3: TGTGCCAGCAGCACTAGTTCCCGGGAGACCCAGTACTTC.

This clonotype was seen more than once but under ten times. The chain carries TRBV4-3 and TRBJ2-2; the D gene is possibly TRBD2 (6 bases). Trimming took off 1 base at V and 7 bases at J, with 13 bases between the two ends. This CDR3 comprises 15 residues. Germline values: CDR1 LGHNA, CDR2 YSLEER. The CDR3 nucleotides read TGCGCCAGCAGCCAAGTGGTCGGGAGTATCGGGGAGCTGTTTTTT. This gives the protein CASSQVVGSIGELFF.

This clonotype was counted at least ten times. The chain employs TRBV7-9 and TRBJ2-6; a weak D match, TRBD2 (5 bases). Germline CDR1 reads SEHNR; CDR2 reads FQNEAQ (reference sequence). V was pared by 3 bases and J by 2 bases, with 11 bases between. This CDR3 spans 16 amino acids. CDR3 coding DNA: TGTGCCAGCAGCTTCCGAGGGCAGGCTGGGGCCAACGTCCTGACTTTC. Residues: CASSFRGQAGANVLTF.